Below, 17 T cell receptor beta chains from the same sample are listed, as sequenced in a study of shared clonotypes between healthy human individuals. Repertoires were generated with immunoSEQ multiplex PCR, while TCRdb's copy carries only in-frame clones and drops some. Of 1 million to 1.2 million clones in the sample, roughly 80% were seen once. Input material: memory CD4+ T cells from PBMCs. Subset of the sample: CD45RA-negative fraction. The source is a man younger than 30 in good health. Some clones in this sample may be carry-over from other donors' samples.

On this clone itself: The junction departs from germline at one end; a sequencing error may be responsible. At the DNA level, this CDR3 is encoded by other sequences in the same sample as well. The CDR3 spells CSVVVGANYGYTF. CDR3 in DNA: TGCAGCGTTGTAGTGGGGGCTAACTATGGGTACACCTTC. This rearrangement joins TRBV29-1 to TRBJ1-2, with D tentatively TRBD1 (6 bases). This CDR3 region has 13 residues. CDR1 is SQVTM and CDR2 is ANQGSEA in the germline V gene.

This clone appeared a single time. CDR3 coding DNA: TGCGCCAGCAGCTTGGGTGTGGCGAGTGGGATCACAGATACGCAGTATTTT. Its translation: CASSLGVASGITDTQYF. V gene TRBV5-1 combines with J gene TRBJ2-3; D gene ambiguous. Germline CDR1 SGHRS, CDR2 YFSETQ. V was cut by 0 bases and J by 2 bases, with 16 bases left in between. This CDR3 is 17 amino acids long.

For this clone: Other DNA sequences in the same sample also yield this CDR3. The chain uses TRBV11-3 and TRBJ2-2, with TRBD2 identical over 10 bases. V shed 0 bases and J 5 bases; nucleotides not matched to a gene: 0. CDR3 length: 15 residues. Looked up from germline, CDR1 is SGHNT and CDR2 is YENEEA. For the CDR3, the DNA is TGTGCCAGCAGCTTAGAAGCGGGAGGGACCGGGGAGCTGTTTTTT. It specifies CASSLEAGGTGELFF.

The CDR3 is CASSEGGRGGYEQYF. CDR3 nucleotides: TGTGCCAGCAGTGAAGGAGGGCGGGGAGGCTACGAGCAGTACTTC. The V gene is TRBV2, the J gene TRBJ2-7, with D possibly TRBD2 on 6 matching bases. The CDR3 loop spans 15 amino acids. CDR1 is SNHLY and CDR2 is FYNNEI in the germline V gene. V lost 1 base, J lost 3 bases, and 13 bases lay in between.

Written as DNA, the CDR3 is TGTGCCAGCAGCTTGGACAGCCCCGGGGAGCTGTTTTTT. Protein product: CASSLDSPGELFF. V usage is TRBV5-4 and J usage is TRBJ2-2, with D unclear. V was cut by 0 bases and J by 6 bases, with 6 bases left in between. CDR1 SGHNT and CDR2 YYREEE come from the germline V gene (reference sequence). The CDR3 consists of 13 residues.

This sequence joins TRBV30 and TRBJ2-3; TRBD2 matches at 8 bases. The CDR3 has 13 amino acids. The V gene's germline CDR1 is GTSNPN and CDR2 SVGIG (reference sequence). V shed 4 bases, J shed 4 bases, and the junction held 4 bases outside the gene matches. The CDR3 spells CAWNGLAADTQYF. The CDR3 nucleotides read TGTGCCTGGAACGGACTAGCAGCAGATACGCAGTATTTT.

V gene TRBV15 combines with J gene TRBJ1-1, with no clear D. This CDR3 region has 16 residues. Trimming pared 5 bases from V and 1 base from J, leaving 17 bases between. Germline V CDR1 and CDR2: LNHNV, YYDKDF (reference sequence). CDR3 residues: CATSPKVWVPNTEAFF. CDR3 DNA sequence: TGTGCCACCAGCCCGAAAGTTTGGGTTCCGAACACTGAAGCTTTCTTT.

This rearrangement joins TRBV6-5 to TRBJ2-4; D may be TRBD2 (6 bases). The germline CDR1 and CDR2 sequences are MNHEY and SVGAGI. Trimming took off 2 bases at V and 10 bases at J, with 15 bases between the two ends. This CDR3 is 14 amino acids long. CDR3: CASSYLTTRVIQYF. In nucleotides, the CDR3 is TGTGCCAGCAGTTACCTGACGACTAGGGTAATTCAGTACTTC.

This clone was observed a handful of times. Other DNA sequences of this sample code for an identical CDR3. The chain joins TRBV30 to TRBJ1-5; D is unclear. The ends were cut back, 0 bases at V and 4 bases at J, with 7 bases in the middle. The CDR3 runs to 13 residues. Germline loops: CDR1 GTSNPN, CDR2 SVGIG (reference sequence). CDR3 sequence reads: CAWSVLPNQPQHF. As DNA, the CDR3 is TGTGCCTGGAGTGTACTCCCGAATCAGCCCCAGCATTTT.

V gene TRBV5-5 combines with J gene TRBJ2-1, with 8 bases lining up with TRBD2. The V and J ends lost 2 bases and 3 bases, in that order; junction bases with no gene match: 4. This CDR3 comprises 15 residues. CDR1 SGHKS and CDR2 YYEKEE come from the germline V gene (reference sequence). CDR3 sequence (DNA): TGTGCCAGCAGCTTAGCGGGAGACGTCTACAATGAGCAGTTCTTC. Translation: CASSLAGDVYNEQFF.

The genes are TRBV25-1 and TRBJ1-2; D not resolved. V was trimmed by 2 bases and J by 4 bases, leaving 5 bases between them. This CDR3 has 12 amino acids. CDR1 MGHDK and CDR2 SYGVNS come from the germline V gene. The CDR3: CASSEDGYGYTF. The CDR3 DNA reads as TGTGCCAGCAGTGAAGACGGCTATGGCTACACCTTC.

This chain links TRBV11-3 with TRBJ2-1, with D perhaps matching TRBD1 (6 bases). CDR1 is SGHNT and CDR2 is YENEEA in the germline V gene. V was clipped by 0 bases and J by 5 bases, with 14 bases between them. The CDR3 is made up of 16 amino acids. The CDR3 bases are TGTGCCAGCAGCTTAGATGCCCTCAGGGGACACAATGAGCAGTTCTTC. It specifies CASSLDALRGHNEQFF.

J is TRBJ2-7 and V is TRBV28; 10 bases map to TRBD2. V lost 6 bases, J lost 3 bases, and 8 bases stayed unmatched. The CDR3 sequence is 15 residues long. Germline CDR1 is MDHEN and CDR2 is SYDVKM. This chain's CDR3 is CASRRTSGKSYEQYF. The CDR3 DNA reads as TGTGCCAGCAGGCGCACTAGCGGGAAGAGCTACGAGCAGTACTTC.

Points on this clone: This specimen includes other DNA sequences encoding the same CDR3. The rearrangement joins TRBV18 to TRBJ2-7; a weak D match, TRBD1 (6 bases). In germline, CDR1 is KGHSH, CDR2 LQKENI. The CDR3 totals 14 residues. Trimming stripped 3 bases from V and 0 bases from J, with 9 bases between. CDR3 DNA sequence: TGTGCCAGCTCACCGCGGACAGTCTCCTACGAGCAGTACTTC. The encoded protein is CASSPRTVSYEQYF. The variable domain in full, with the rest retrieved from reference TRBV18 and TRBJ2-7, is NAGVMQNPRHLVRRRGQEARLRCSPMKGHSHVYWYRQLPEEGLKFMVYLQKENIIDESGMPKERFSAEFPKEGPSILRIQQVVRGDSAAYFCASSPRTVSYEQYFGPGTRLTVT.

This rearrangement joins TRBV10-3 to TRBJ2-5; D is tentatively TRBD1 or TRBD2 (5 bases each). V lost 4 bases, J lost 1 base, and 13 bases lay in between. CDR3 length: 15 amino acids. Germline lookup yields CDR1 ENHRY and CDR2 SYGVKD. CDR3 DNA sequence: TGTGCCATCAGTGGTGGTGGGGGAAGCCAAGAGACCCAGTACTTC. Protein: CAISGGGGSQETQYF.

With respect to this clone: Other DNA sequences in this sample translate to the same CDR3. The chain carries TRBV28 and TRBJ1-2, with D uncertain. The CDR3 covers 13 residues. Trimming took 5 bases from V and 4 from J, leaving 11 bases between them. Germline-derived CDR1 and CDR2 are MDHEN and SYDVKM. CDR3: CASSLREGYGYTF. As DNA, the CDR3 is TGTGCCAGCAGTCTAAGGGAAGGCTATGGCTACACCTTC.

This clone was recorded only once. In DNA, the CDR3 is TGTGCCAGCAGCATACCTGGGGCAGCGTGGGGGTATATCACTGAAGCTTTCTTT. Residues: CASSIPGAAWGYITEAFF. V and J are TRBV7-9 and TRBJ1-1, with a possible D match to TRBD1 (5 bases). Deletions cut 5 bases from V and 4 bases from J, with 26 bases between. There are 18 residues in the CDR3. Per germline, CDR1 SEHNR and CDR2 FQNEAQ (reference sequence).